The T cell receptor beta chain under discussion was sequenced for a study of blood T cell repertoires in COVID-19. Some clones are missing from TCRdb's copy, which holds only in-frame ones; the method was immunoSEQ multiplex PCR. This table has about 120,000 clones, roughly 79% appearing once. The CDR3 extends over 15 amino acids. From germline, CDR1 is SGDLS and CDR2 YYNGEE. The V end was cut by 0 bases, the J end by 4 bases, with 13 bases between. Sequenced sample: peripheral blood. The V call is TRBV9, the J call TRBJ1-2; tentative D call: TRBD1 (5 bases). The source is a human donor in a cohort sampled during active COVID-19. Here the CDR3 reads CASSVGGSMTYGYTF. The DNA for the CDR3 is TGTGCCAGCAGCGTAGGGGGCAGTATGACCTATGGCTACACCTTC.